This section outlines one TCR beta chain sequence together with its context. Germline-derived CDR1 and CDR2 are KGHDR and SFDVKD. The CDR3 consists of 17 residues. V dropped 3 bases and J dropped 1 base, with 14 bases sitting between them. The data were obtained in a study of blood T cell repertoires in COVID-19. Assay: immunoSEQ multiplex PCR; the TCRdb copy retains only in-frame clones and omits some. In the table there are about 190,000 clones, 82% of which are singletons. The sequenced material came from peripheral blood. This TCR came from a woman aged 55 to 70 with COVID-19, enrolled during active disease. The V gene is TRBV24-1, the J gene TRBJ2-2; tentatively, D is TRBD1 (6 bases). In DNA, the CDR3 is TGTGCCACCAGTGATAAGGGTGGCAGGGGGAACACCGGGGAGCTGTTTTTT. Translated: CATSDKGGRGNTGELFF.